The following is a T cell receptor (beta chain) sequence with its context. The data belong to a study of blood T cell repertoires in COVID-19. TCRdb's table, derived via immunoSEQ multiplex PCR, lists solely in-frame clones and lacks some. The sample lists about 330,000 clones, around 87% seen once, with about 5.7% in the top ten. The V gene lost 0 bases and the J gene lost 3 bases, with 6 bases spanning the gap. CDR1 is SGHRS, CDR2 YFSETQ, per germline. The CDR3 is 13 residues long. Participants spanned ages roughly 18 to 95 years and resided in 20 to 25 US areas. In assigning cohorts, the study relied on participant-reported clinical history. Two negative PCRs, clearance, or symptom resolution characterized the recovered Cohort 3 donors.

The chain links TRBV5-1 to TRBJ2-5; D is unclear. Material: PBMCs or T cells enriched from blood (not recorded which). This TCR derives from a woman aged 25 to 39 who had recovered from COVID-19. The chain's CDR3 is CASSLDVEETQYF. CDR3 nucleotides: TGCGCCAGCAGCTTGGACGTAGAAGAGACCCAGTACTTC.